What follows are 22 T cell receptor beta chains derived from one specimen sequenced in a study of blood T cells in healthy people across ages. Next came a second PCR, run for roughly 6 to 11 cycles, which used a sample-barcoded 5' primer along with a J-beta primer mix. TCRdb processed the 5' RACE reads anew with MiXCR; each CDR3 protein has one entry. This table has 800,000 to 950,000 distinct CDR3 sequences, roughly 29% appearing once. The data were also submitted as part of a second study, on T cells of mothers and their children.

The sample was blood. These receptors all stem from a woman aged 40-49 years in good health.

This clonotype has ten or more counts. It may be a read error: a sequence one base away is much more abundant. The chain uses TRBV7-2 and TRBJ2-7, with D tentatively TRBD1 (6 bases). The CDR3 has 12 amino acids. CDR1 and CDR2 from the germline V gene are SGHTA and FQGNSA. Trimming removed 5 bases from V and 3 bases from J, with 8 bases in between. As DNA, the CDR3 is TGTGCCAGCAGCCGGGACAACTACGAGCAGTACTTC. It specifies CASSRDNYEQYF.

This clonotype was seen repeatedly, ten times or more. The chain is built from TRBV20-1 and TRBJ2-7; D possibly corresponds to TRBD1 (5 bases). Trimming removed 3 bases at V and 0 bases at J, with 12 bases between. The CDR3 loop spans 14 amino acids. The germline CDR1 and CDR2 sequences are DFQATT and SNEGSKA (reference sequence). CDR3 nucleotide sequence: TGCAGTGCTAGGGCAGGGTGGGGCTCCTACGAGCAGTACTTC. It codes for CSARAGWGSYEQYF.

This clonotype turned up a few times. The chain has TRBV6-5 and TRBJ1-1; tentative D call: TRBD1 (5 bases). The CDR3 sequence is 15 residues long. Germline values: CDR1 MNHEY, CDR2 SVGAGI. Trimming pared 5 bases from V and 0 bases from J, leaving 13 bases between. CDR3 residues: CASSAWGNMNTEAFF. The DNA for the CDR3 is TGTGCCAGCAGTGCCTGGGGGAACATGAACACTGAAGCTTTCTTT.

The sample holds many counts of this clonotype. The V call is TRBV29-1, the J call TRBJ2-1; D may be TRBD2 (6 bases). The length of the CDR3 is 11 residues. Trimming cost V 4 bases and J 8 bases, with 9 bases left between them. Germline V lookup: CDR1 SQVTM, CDR2 ANQGSEA. The chain's CDR3 is CSVAGGDEQFF. The DNA for the CDR3 is TGCAGCGTTGCTGGCGGGGATGAGCAGTTCTTC.

The rearrangement links TRBV4-2 to TRBJ2-7, with 9 bases fitting TRBD2. V lost 0 bases, J lost 1 base, and 7 bases stayed unmatched. The CDR3 has 17 amino acids. The V gene's germline CDR1 is LGHNA and CDR2 YNFKEQ. The CDR3 coding sequence is TGTGCCAGCAGCCAAGATTCGAGCGGGGGGTATTCCTACGAGCAGTACTTC. This codes for CASSQDSSGGYSYEQYF.

This chain joins TRBV3-1 and TRBJ2-3, with TRBD2 as a possible D gene (6 bases). CDR3 length: 15 amino acids. Trimming cost V 4 bases and J 3 bases, with 14 bases left between them. Germline CDR1 LGHDT, CDR2 YNNKEL (reference sequence). CDR3 sequence (DNA): TGTGCCAGCAGCCCCGTGGGGGGAAAGACAGATACGCAGTATTTT. Its translation: CASSPVGGKTDTQYF.

This clonotype was found a few times. This chain uses TRBV28 with TRBJ2-7; 9 bases agree with TRBD1. The CDR3 loop spans 17 amino acids. The ends lost 3 bases at V and 3 bases at J; junction bases unmatched: 12. CDR1 and CDR2 from the germline V gene are MDHEN and SYDVKM. CDR3: CASSLRWAGQGLYEQYF. Here the CDR3 DNA reads TGTGCCAGCAGTTTGAGGTGGGCAGGACAGGGGCTCTACGAGCAGTACTTC.

There are a few counts of this clonotype. The J gene is TRBJ1-2, the V gene TRBV9, with D perhaps matching TRBD1 (6 bases). The germline CDR1 and CDR2 sequences are SGDLS and YYNGEE. The CDR3 contains 16 residues. Trimming took off 4 bases at V and 2 bases at J, with 18 bases between the two ends. CDR3 residues: CASSPGGDILNYGYTF. CDR3 nucleotide sequence: TGTGCCAGCAGCCCCGGGGGGGACATCCTGAACTATGGCTACACCTTC.

In regard to this clonotype: This may come from a read error, since a much larger clone is one base off. The chain has TRBV4-3 and TRBJ1-2; D is undetermined. Germline CDR1 is LGHNA and CDR2 is YSLEER. This CDR3 spans 14 amino acids. In nucleotides, the CDR3 is TGCGCCAGCAACCAAGATCGGGGTCGCGGTGGCTACACCTTC. This encodes CASNQDRGRGGYTF.

This clonotype occurred a few times. A much larger clonotype is one base distant, so this may be a read error. V is TRBV12-3 or TRBV12-4 and J is TRBJ2-7, with D possibly being TRBD2 (6 bases). The CDR3 is made up of 14 amino acids. The CDR3 sequence is CAGSLSAGRYEQYF. The CDR3 DNA reads as TGTGCCGGCAGTTTAAGCGCGGGGCGTTACGAGCAGTACTTC.

This chain joins TRBV5-1 and TRBJ1-1; no firm D call. CDR3 size: 15 residues. Germline CDR1 SGHRS, CDR2 YFSETQ. V lost 4 bases, J lost 1 base, and 14 bases lay in between. This CDR3 reads CASSPEATSNTEAFF. CDR3 DNA: TGCGCCAGCAGCCCTGAGGCGACTTCGAACACTGAAGCTTTCTTT.

There are a few counts of this clonotype. The J gene is TRBJ2-7, the V gene TRBV5-4; possibly TRBD2 for D (6 bases). The CDR3 loop spans 14 amino acids. Germline assignment: CDR1 SGHNT and CDR2 YYREEE (reference sequence). V lost 5 bases and J lost 2, with 14 bases in between. The CDR3 DNA is TGTGCCAGCAGGGGGACTGCCGACCCCTACGAGCAGTACTTC. Its protein product is CASRGTADPYEQYF.

This chain joins TRBV12-3 or TRBV12-4 and TRBJ1-2; 7 positions match TRBD1. V lost 6 bases, J lost 3 bases, and 7 bases stayed unmatched. This CDR3 comprises 14 residues. CDR3 in amino acids: CASRRRGLDYGYTF. CDR3 nucleotides: TGTGCCAGCAGGAGGAGGGGGCTGGACTATGGCTACACCTTC.

This clonotype occurred a few times. The CDR3 DNA is TGTGCCAGCAGCCGACCGACAGGGGCCACTGAAGCTTTCTTT. Residues: CASSRPTGATEAFF. The chain combines TRBV7-2 with TRBJ1-1; 8 bases align to TRBD1. The CDR3 runs 14 residues. Germline trimming cut 5 bases from V and 4 bases from J; bases unmatched to any gene: 6. Per germline, CDR1 SGHTA and CDR2 FQGNSA.

This clonotype was recorded a few times. V usage is TRBV30 and J usage is TRBJ2-7; D ambiguous. CDR3 length equals 12 residues. Germline assignment: CDR1 GTSNPN and CDR2 SVGIG (reference sequence). Trimming took 3 bases from V and 5 from J, leaving 11 bases between them. The DNA of the CDR3 is TGTGCCTGGAGCCGCAGAGGAGACGAGCAGTACTTC. Encoded protein: CAWSRRGDEQYF.

The chain joins TRBV5-1 to TRBJ2-3, with 10 bases matching TRBD2. This CDR3 contains 16 residues. Germline V gene data show CDR1 as SGHRS and CDR2 as YFSETQ. After removal of 4 bases from V and 9 bases from J, the junction contained 14 bases not matched to a gene. The CDR3 is CASSPSTSGAGDTQYF. The CDR3 bases are TGCGCCAGCAGCCCATCTACTAGCGGGGCGGGAGACACGCAGTATTTT.

This clonotype has ten or more counts. The rearrangement uses TRBV27 and TRBJ2-1; D is undetermined. This CDR3 is built from 15 residues. The V gene's germline CDR1 is MNHEY and CDR2 SMNVEV (reference sequence). Trimming took off 3 bases at V and 2 bases at J, with 11 bases between the two ends. The CDR3 DNA sequence: TGTGCCAGCAGTTTTATAGGACCAGCCTACAATGAGCAGTTCTTC. Encoded protein: CASSFIGPAYNEQFF.

In its sample, this clonotype was seen a few times. V and J are TRBV5-1 and TRBJ2-7; D is uncertain. Germline V gene lookup returns CDR1 SGHRS and CDR2 YFSETQ. V shed 0 bases and J shed 1 base, with 11 bases lying between them. The CDR3 runs 15 residues. DNA of the CDR3: TGCGCCAGCAGCTTGGAACAGATCACATCCTACGAGCAGTACTTC. It translates to CASSLEQITSYEQYF.

This clonotype was counted a few times. The rearrangement joins TRBV7-3 to TRBJ1-2; 7 positions match TRBD1. The germline CDR1 and CDR2 sequences are SGHTA and FQGTGA. V lost 6 bases to trimming and J lost 8 bases; unmatched junction nucleotides: 15. The CDR3 runs 15 residues. In DNA, the CDR3 is TGTGCCAGCAGTCAGCGGGCCAGGGGGTCGGAAGGCTACACCTTC. Its protein product is CASSQRARGSEGYTF.

V usage is TRBV7-2 and J usage is TRBJ2-1; a weak D match, TRBD1 (5 bases). CDR1 and CDR2 (germline): SGHTA, FQGNSA. The length of the CDR3 is 15 residues. V lost 1 base, J lost 6 bases, and 13 bases lay in between. The CDR3 protein is CASSLDARRGNEQFF. In nucleotides, the CDR3 is TGTGCCAGCAGCTTAGATGCTAGAAGGGGCAATGAGCAGTTCTTC.

This clonotype was seen more than once but under ten times. The CDR3 region has the DNA TGTGCCAGCAGTTTATCGTGGGCCTCGGAGGCCCTCCACTTT. Protein sequence: CASSLSWASEALHF. The chain links TRBV12-3 or TRBV12-4 to TRBJ1-6; no definite D call. The germline V and J ends were trimmed by 2 bases and 14 bases, with 16 bases remaining between them. This CDR3 comprises 14 residues.

This clonotype was seen repeatedly, ten times or more. V is TRBV29-1 and J is TRBJ2-7, with 8 bases identical to TRBD1. This CDR3 is built from 14 residues. J gave up 2 bases and V 6 bases, and 9 bases lay outside the gene matches. Per the germline V gene, CDR1 is SQVTM and CDR2 is ANQGSEA. Written as DNA, the CDR3 is TGCAGCGTATCCCCGGACAGGGTAGCCTACGAGCAGTACTTC. This codes for CSVSPDRVAYEQYF.